This T cell receptor beta chain was found in a study of human T cells and chemical hapten exposure (dated by TCRdb to about 2021). In terms of the full investigation: For sensitization, 2% DPC in acetone was applied to a roughly 2 cm by roughly 2 cm area of upper inner arm skin. Patch testing on the upper back used Finn chambers containing 0.01% DPC, with scoring done after 6 days according to International Contact Dermatitis Research Group standards. Alopecia areata with under or over 50% scalp involvement, alopecia totalis and alopecia universalis were represented in the patient cohort, which was mostly female. The libraries were sequenced as a pool, and the TCR yield per sample differed mostly because of small variations in library volumes within the pool. Blood for TCR sequencing was provided by twenty-nine alopecia patients at one to four time points (pre-sensitization, 2, 6 and 24 weeks). Blood samples were taken from patients before sensitization (week 0) and at 2, 6 and about 24 weeks after DPC sensitization. This study followed changes in the peripheral blood TCR repertoire in vivo during primary and secondary sensitization of alopecia patients to the hapten diphenylcyclopropenone (DPC). Throughout the study period of roughly 24 weeks, patients also received therapeutic DPC doses to the scalp every week. Results the study describes overall, beyond this receptor: The number of PT1 expanded TCRs positively correlated with patch test score, significant at thresholds 8, 16 and 32 but not 4. After repeated subsampling, the strength of the expansion versus patch-test correlation and the threshold at which it became significant changed. No change with DPC sensitization was found in the number of TCRs above 1 in 1000 frequency, and no evidence of global repertoire structure alterations was found. Compared with pre-sensitization or healthy control sets, expanded TCRs formed significantly more large CDR3 similarity clusters, which is consistent with antigen-driven responses. Because all patients had alopecia, a presumed autoimmune disease, the immune response of the patients might differ from that of healthy individuals.

Read against the paper, the sample's time point label means: pre-sensitization, week 0. This specimen's treatment or condition label, interpreted: therapeutic diphenylcyclopropenone sensitization with weekly scalp DPC. At each patch-test visit, blood was drawn before the patch test was applied. Eligible patients were aged 18 to 70, diagnosed with alopecia, deemed suitable for DPC therapy, and excluded if pregnant. Unfractionated whole blood was collected in Tempus Blood RNA tubes, and total RNA was extracted from that blood. According to the germline V gene (reference sequence), CDR1 reads DFQATT and CDR2 reads SNEGSKA. V and J lose 6 bases and 2 bases, and a span of 17 bases separates them. The CDR3 spans 15 residues, from the cysteine through the phenylalanine. The sequence is cut down to CDR3 DNA, 45 bases in frame from base 1. Receptor amplification or capture employed RACE. For sequencing, a NextSeq 500 was employed. During library preparation, unique molecular identifiers were attached to individual cDNA molecules so that TCRs could be counted quantitatively and reproducibly. Both TCR alpha and TCR beta chains were sequenced from each blood RNA sample. The source study handled its data this way. Samples had a median of roughly 91,000 TCRs, with a range from 23,224 to 690,600. V, J and CDR3 annotation of the TCR reads was performed with the Decombinator software suite. Every sample was subsampled to the same number of TCRs (28,000) for the PS versus PT1 abundance plots. Expanded TCRs were defined as absent before sensitization and observed at least eight times at the 2-week time point. TCRdb's own reprocessing of the public reads used fastp at Q25 and MiXCR and kept productive beta chains. CDR3 protein duplicates are merged, each entry listing the most common genes and DNA. V and J calls and clone size were set by TCRdb, not the authors. This sample has around 250,000 distinct CDR3 sequences in its table, and around 9.3% of those were observed once. Less than 3% of the sample comes from the top ten.

This clonotype has a count of ten or more. No antigen is known for it. Within one base of it there is no much larger clone, and no base qualities were kept. The receptor chain draws on TRBV20-1 and TRBJ1-5, with a tentative D gene TRBD1 over 6 matching bases. This clonotype was sampled from a woman aged 40-49 years with alopecia areata. Some clones in this sample may be carry-over from other donors' samples. Source: whole blood, taken in connection with sensitization to the hapten diphenylcyclopropenone (DPC). The bases read TGCAGTGCCCCGAGGGGGGGAAGAGGCAATCAGCCCCAGCATTTT. Its translation reads: CSAPRGGRGNQPQHF.